The 26 T cell receptor beta chains listed next were all sequenced from one sample in a study of OX40 agonist ivuxolimab in advanced cancers. The method was immunoSEQ multiplex PCR; TCRdb's version includes in-frame clones alone and lacks a portion of them. The sample shows tens of thousands of clones, roughly 80% of them seen only once. Sequenced here: CD4+ or CD8+ T cells sorted from blood, sampled in a trial of the OX40 agonist ivuxolimab. These receptors came from an adult with an advanced solid tumor such as melanoma, head and neck, liver or kidney cancer.

The chain joins TRBV6-1 to TRBJ2-2; the D call may be TRBD1 or TRBD2 (5 bases each). The CDR3 totals 15 residues. V was trimmed by 6 bases and J by 0 bases, leaving 11 bases between them. In germline, CDR1 is MNHNS, CDR2 SASEGT. The CDR3 DNA is TGTGCCAGCAGGGCCGGGACGGCGAACACCGGGGAGCTGTTTTTT. Translation: CASRAGTANTGELFF.

The chain uses TRBV5-6 and TRBJ1-4; 7 nucleotides align to TRBD1. From germline, CDR1 is SGHDT and CDR2 YYEEEE. Trimming at V came to 7 bases and at J to 6 bases, leaving 12 bases not matched to a gene. The CDR3 covers 15 residues. CDR3 sequence (DNA): TGTGCCAGCTCCTCGCCAGGGGGAGGGGATGAAAAACTGTTTTTT. This encodes CASSSPGGGDEKLFF.

DNA of the CDR3: TGTGCCACCGGCAGCGGGGTAACAGATACGCAGTATTTT. It codes for CATGSGVTDTQYF. The genes are TRBV28 and TRBJ2-3; 7 bases are a match to TRBD2. After removal of 10 bases from V and 3 bases from J, the junction contained 7 bases not matched to a gene. The CDR3 contains 13 residues. CDR1 is MDHEN and CDR2 is SYDVKM in the germline V gene.

This chain uses TRBV6-1 with TRBJ1-5; 8 nucleotides match TRBD1. The CDR3 is 17 amino acids. The V gene's germline CDR1 is MNHNS and CDR2 SASEGT. V shed 4 bases and J 1 base; nucleotides not matched to a gene: 9. The CDR3 nucleotides are TGTGCCAGCAGTGCGGCGGCAGGGGGCGCCAGCAATCAGCCCCAGCATTTT. Amino acid sequence: CASSAAAGGASNQPQHF.

This rearrangement joins TRBV4-2 to TRBJ1-2; 10 nucleotides line up with TRBD1. J was trimmed by 5 bases and V by 3 bases; bases with no gene match: 6. Germline CDR1 LGHNA, CDR2 YNFKEQ. This CDR3 is built from 15 residues. CDR3 bases: TGTGCCAGCAGCCAGGGCATGGGACAGGGGTATGGCTACACCTTC. It yields the protein CASSQGMGQGYGYTF.

J is TRBJ2-5 and V is TRBV7-9; perhaps TRBD2 as D (6 bases). Trimming took off 5 bases at V and 4 bases at J, with 11 bases between the two ends. CDR3 size: 13 residues. The germline V gene has CDR1 SEHNR and CDR2 FQNEAQ (reference sequence). The CDR3 sequence: CASSIGGSETQYF. The CDR3 DNA is TGTGCCAGCAGCATTGGGGGGTCAGAGACCCAGTACTTC.

This chain joins TRBV5-1 and TRBJ2-5; 7 nucleotides agree with TRBD1. The J segment lost 0 bases and the V segment lost 4 bases, leaving 6 bases of the junction unmatched. The germline V gene encodes CDR1 SGHRS and CDR2 YFSETQ. This CDR3 is 15 amino acids long. CDR3: CASSTGTDYQETQYF. The CDR3 coding sequence is TGCGCCAGCAGCACCGGGACAGATTACCAAGAGACCCAGTACTTC.

This clone occurred once. This chain's CDR3 is CASSTGQAITDTQYF. The CDR3 DNA reads as TGTGCCAGCAGCACCGGACAGGCCATCACAGATACGCAGTATTTT. J is TRBJ2-3 and V is TRBV5-5, with 7 bases identical to TRBD1. CDR3 length: 15 residues. Germline values: CDR1 SGHKS, CDR2 YYEKEE (reference sequence). After removal of 4 bases from V and 2 bases from J, the junction contained 7 bases not matched to a gene.

CDR3 DNA: TGTGCCAGCAGACAGGGCAGCAATCAGCCCCAGCATTTT. It yields the protein CASRQGSNQPQHF. V is TRBV25-1 and J is TRBJ1-5; possible D gene TRBD1, 6 bases. V was pared by 6 bases and J by 1 base, with 7 bases between. The CDR3 runs 13 residues. Per the germline V gene, CDR1 is MGHDK and CDR2 is SYGVNS. Using reference TRBV25-1 and TRBJ1-5 for the parts outside the CDR3, the full variable domain is EADIYQTPRYLVIGTGKKITLECSQTMGHDKMYWYQQDPGMELHLIHYSYGVNSTEKGDLSSESTVSRIRTEHFPLTLESARPSHTSQYLCASRQGSNQPQHFGDGTRLSIL.

The chain carries TRBV11-2 and TRBJ1-5, with D perhaps matching TRBD1 (6 bases). The CDR3 is 14 amino acids. CDR1 and CDR2 from the germline V gene are SGHAT and FQNNGV. The V end lost 4 bases, the J end lost 3 bases, and 10 bases lay between the germline ends. For the CDR3, the DNA is TGTGCCAGCAGCTCACAGGGAACCAATCAGCCCCAGCATTTT. Translating it yields CASSSQGTNQPQHF.

The J gene is TRBJ1-6, the V gene TRBV6-1, with a weak D call TRBD1 (5 bases). Per germline, CDR1 MNHNS and CDR2 SASEGT. V lost 5 bases and J 8 bases, leaving 16 bases between the germline ends. This CDR3 comprises 15 residues. In nucleotides, the CDR3 is TGTGCCAGCAGTCAATCATGGGCAGGGCATTCACCCCTCCACTTT. As protein: CASSQSWAGHSPLHF.

V is TRBV10-3 and J is TRBJ2-3; D perhaps matches TRBD2 (6 bases). The V end lost 10 bases, the J end lost 4 bases, and 12 bases lay between the germline ends. Germline lookup yields CDR1 ENHRY and CDR2 SYGVKD. The CDR3 is 12 amino acids. The CDR3 loop reads CAKGDSPDTQYF. CDR3 bases: TGTGCCAAAGGGGACTCCCCAGATACGCAGTATTTT.

The chain recombines TRBV7-2 with TRBJ2-5; D is unresolved. The V and J ends lost 1 base and 4 bases respectively, with 4 bases between them. The CDR3 is made up of 12 amino acids. The V gene's germline CDR1 is SGHTA and CDR2 FQGNSA. CDR3 residues: CASSLVGETQYF. The CDR3 DNA follows: TGTGCCAGCAGCTTAGTTGGAGAGACCCAGTACTTC. The variable domain in full, completed from reference TRBV7-2 and TRBJ2-5, reads GAGVSQSPSNKVTEKGKDVELRCDPISGHTALYWYRQSLGQGLEFLIYFQGNSAPDKSGLPSDRFSAERTGGSVSTLTIQRTQQEDSAVYLCASSLVGETQYFGPGTRLLVL.

This clone appeared a few times. The rearrangement joins TRBV7-6 to TRBJ2-6; TRBD1 matches at 7 bases. Per the germline V gene, CDR1 is SGHVS and CDR2 is FNYEAQ. This CDR3 is 18 amino acids long. V lost 6 bases, J lost 0 bases, and 11 bases stayed unmatched. The CDR3 sequence is CASSPTGVSHSGANVLTF. CDR3 coding DNA: TGTGCCAGCAGTCCTACAGGGGTCTCCCACTCTGGGGCCAACGTCCTGACTTTC. The variable domain in full, with the rest retrieved from reference TRBV7-6 and TRBJ2-6, is GAGVSQSPRYKVTKRGQDVALRCDPISGHVSLYWYRQALGQGPEFLTYFNYEAQQDKSGLPNDRFSAERPEGSISTLTIQRTEQRDSAMYRCASSPTGVSHSGANVLTFGAGSRLTVL.

To note about this clone: The junction does not match germline at one end; this may be a read error. DNA of the CDR3: TGTGCCAGCACCACAGGGGGAGGGGTGCTGTTTTTT. Its protein product is CASTTGGGVLFF. This chain uses TRBV6-5 with TRBJ2-2; D possibly corresponds to TRBD1 (8 bases). CDR1 is MNHEY and CDR2 is SVGAGI in the germline V gene. This CDR3 is 12 amino acids long.

The chain uses TRBV5-1 and TRBJ1-1; 9 nucleotides agree with TRBD1. V was clipped by 4 bases and J by 5 bases; unmatched bases: 15. This CDR3 has 17 residues. Germline loops: CDR1 SGHRS, CDR2 YFSETQ. For the CDR3, the DNA is TGCGCCAGCAGCCACTCGACCGGGACAGGGCCGGGGACTGAAGCTTTCTTT. Its translation: CASSHSTGTGPGTEAFF.

The chain combines TRBV7-9 with TRBJ2-5; possibly TRBD1 for D (6 bases). With the DNA end fitting TRBJ2-7 better, the J assignment may be wrong. The CDR3 is 16 amino acids. The germline V gene encodes CDR1 SEHNR and CDR2 FQNEAQ (reference sequence). CDR3 bases: TGTGCCAGCAGCTTAGCGCGCGACAGGTCTTCCTACGAGCAGTACTTC. Its protein is CASSLARDRSSYEQYF.

This CDR3 reads CASSGLAGGQETQYF. Here the CDR3 DNA reads TGTGCCAGCAGCGGACTAGCGGGGGGGCAAGAGACCCAGTACTTC. The chain uses TRBV11-2 and TRBJ2-5; 15 bases agree with TRBD2. CDR1 is SGHAT, CDR2 FQNNGV, per germline. The CDR3 sequence is 15 residues long. V gave up 5 bases and J gave up 2 bases; unmatched junction bases: 0.

In DNA, the CDR3 is TGTGCCAGCAGCACCCGGACAGCGAACACCGGGGAGCTGTTTTTT. It is translated as CASSTRTANTGELFF. The chain employs TRBV7-6 and TRBJ2-2, with D perhaps matching TRBD1 (6 bases). The CDR3 runs 15 residues. Trimming removed 5 bases at V and 0 bases at J, with 10 bases between. Germline assignment: CDR1 SGHVS and CDR2 FNYEAQ. Looking up the rest from reference TRBV7-6 and TRBJ2-2 gives the full variable domain: GAGVSQSPRYKVTKRGQDVALRCDPISGHVSLYWYRQALGQGPEFLTYFNYEAQQDKSGLPNDRFSAERPEGSISTLTIQRTEQRDSAMYRCASSTRTANTGELFFGEGSRLTVL.

The chain employs TRBV6-1 and TRBJ2-3, with 8 bases identical to TRBD2. The CDR3 totals 15 residues. Germline V gene lookup returns CDR1 MNHNS and CDR2 SASEGT. J gave up 4 bases and V 7 bases, and 10 bases lay outside the gene matches. The CDR3 DNA is TGTGCCAGCACCTTCGCGGGGGGAGGTTCAGATACGCAGTATTTT. It codes for CASTFAGGGSDTQYF.

The chain has TRBV2 and TRBJ2-6, with 12 nucleotides matching TRBD2. Trimming cost V 7 bases and J 3 bases; bases outside gene matches: 4. Per germline, CDR1 SNHLY and CDR2 FYNNEI. This CDR3 region has 16 residues. CDR3 region: CASKLAGGLGANVLTF. The CDR3 DNA sequence: TGTGCCAGCAAGCTAGCGGGGGGGCTTGGGGCCAACGTCCTGACTTTC.

The chain combines TRBV30 with TRBJ2-5; maybe TRBD2 (6 bases). Per the germline V gene, CDR1 is GTSNPN and CDR2 is SVGIG (reference sequence). There are 13 residues in the CDR3. V dropped 2 bases and J dropped 5 bases, with 12 bases sitting between them. The CDR3 here is CAWSFRGRETQYF. The CDR3 nucleotides are TGTGCCTGGAGTTTCCGGGGGAGGGAGACCCAGTACTTC.

In this sample, this clone turned up once. The rearrangement uses TRBV27 and TRBJ2-7; D is unresolved. V lost 2 bases and J lost 0, with 11 bases in between. This CDR3 spans 15 amino acids. Germline V gene sequence: CDR1 MNHEY, CDR2 SMNVEV (reference sequence). The CDR3 here is CASSLRALLSYEQYF. The CDR3 coding sequence is TGTGCCAGCAGTTTAAGGGCTTTGCTCTCCTACGAGCAGTACTTC.

The chain couples TRBV6-5 to TRBJ2-5, with no clear D. The CDR3 has 16 residues. Germline CDR1 reads MNHEY; CDR2 reads SVGAGI. V lost 2 bases and J 0 bases, leaving 13 bases between the germline ends. CDR3 coding DNA: TGTGCCAGCAGTTACACCTGGCGGTCAAACCAAGAGACCCAGTACTTC. Amino acid sequence: CASSYTWRSNQETQYF.

This chain connects TRBV5-6 to TRBJ2-7; the D gene could be TRBD1 or TRBD2 (5 bases each). Trimming took 2 bases from V and 0 from J, leaving 9 bases between them. Looked up from germline, CDR1 is SGHDT and CDR2 is YYEEEE. The CDR3 has 14 residues. In nucleotides, the CDR3 is TGTGCCAGCAGCTTTAGAGGGACCTCCTACGAGCAGTACTTC. Amino acids: CASSFRGTSYEQYF. Filled out from reference TRBV5-6 and TRBJ2-7, the complete variable domain reads DAGVTQSPTHLIKTRGQQVTLRCSPKSGHDTVSWYQQALGQGPQFIFQYYEEEERQRGNFPDRFSGHQFPNYSSELNVNALLLGDSALYLCASSFRGTSYEQYFGPGTRLTVT.

The chain is built from TRBV6-5 and TRBJ1-4, with 7 bases matching TRBD1. Germline values: CDR1 MNHEY, CDR2 SVGAGI. The CDR3 totals 14 residues. J lost 3 bases, V lost 6 bases, and 4 bases had no gene match. The CDR3 coding sequence is TGTGCCAGCAGAAGGGGGCCAGCTAATGAAAAACTGTTTTTT. Protein: CASRRGPANEKLFF.